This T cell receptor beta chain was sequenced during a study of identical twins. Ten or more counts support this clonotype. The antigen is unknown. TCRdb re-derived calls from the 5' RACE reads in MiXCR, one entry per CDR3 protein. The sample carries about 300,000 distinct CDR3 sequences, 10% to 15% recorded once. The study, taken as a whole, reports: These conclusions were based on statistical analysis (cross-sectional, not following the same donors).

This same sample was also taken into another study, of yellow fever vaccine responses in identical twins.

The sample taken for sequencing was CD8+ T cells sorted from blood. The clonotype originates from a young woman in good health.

CDR3 in amino acids: CASRQGQTQYF. CDR3 nucleotide sequence: TGTGCCAGCAGACAGGGACAGACCCAGTACTTC. V and J are TRBV12-3 or TRBV12-4 and TRBJ2-5; possible D gene TRBD1, 6 bases. Trimming shortened V by 6 bases and J by 6 bases, and 8 bases separated the two germline ends. The length of the CDR3 is 11 residues.